This T cell receptor beta chain appears in the sequencing data of a study of beta chain features in type 1 diabetes. Per germline, CDR1 LNHDA and CDR2 SQIVND (reference sequence). This CDR3 comprises 13 residues. The V gene lost 10 bases and the J gene lost 5 bases, with 14 bases spanning the gap. Worth noting for this clone: Its specificity is unknown.

As every portion of the isolated RNA was reverse transcribed, the sequencing read expressed TCRB transcripts. Samples of naive, central memory and regulatory T cells yielded a mean of around 3.4 million reads. The table came from immunoSEQ multiplex PCR; TCRdb's copy has only in-frame clones and leaves some out. The sample yields a few hundred thousand clones, around 10% seen once. Findings and caveats of the study: The study found moderately but significantly shorter TCRB CDR3s in all four CD4+ subsets of Type 1 diabetes patients.

V is TRBV19 and J is TRBJ1-4, with no clear D. This receptor was identified in a man aged 30-40 years with type 1 diabetes. Source material: central memory CD4+ T cells from blood. In nucleotides, the CDR3 is TGTGCCACCCGTGAGAGCGGGAATGAAAAACTGTTTTTT. Protein: CATRESGNEKLFF.